Detailed here is one T cell receptor beta chain. The antigen remains unidentified. The data are from a study of cytomegalovirus exposure and HLA in healthy donors. The germline CDR1 and CDR2 sequences are SGHKS and YYEKEE (reference sequence). The CDR3 has 15 residues. The junction had 13 bases not matched to a gene; V was cut back by 2 bases and J by 11 bases. Notes on the study in general: Sequencing depth roughly uniform across donors was assumed in presence/absence analyses. In all likelihood, a cluster of highly shared sequence variants was a sequencing artifact. Association of 16,951 TCR beta sequences with HLA alleles was found at 0.05 false discovery rate in a later analysis.

The PCR was carried out with 60 Vbeta primers and 13 Jbeta primers. Sequencing was performed with immunoSEQ multiplex PCR; in TCRdb, only in-frame clones are kept and a portion is missing. The sample table includes over 100,000 clones. The source of this sequence is a man aged 30-40 years in good health and CMV-seronegative. The sample taken for sequencing was PBMCs. The J gene is TRBJ1-1, the V gene TRBV5-5; 9 bases fit TRBD1. The CDR3 DNA reads as TGTGCCAGCAGCTTAGGGACAGGGATAAACCTTCCTGCTTTCTTT. Its translation is CASSLGTGINLPAFF.